This TCR beta chain originates from a study of blood T cells in healthy people across ages. Study results and limitations: Per million T cells, the diversity of TCR beta decreased roughly linearly as age advanced. It was found that TCR beta diversity correlated strongly with the percentage of naive T cells.

The use of a sample-barcoded 5' primer and a J-beta primer mix characterized a second PCR of about 7 to 12 cycles. MiXCR was run by TCRdb on the 5' RACE reads, yielding one entry per CDR3 protein. The sample yields 1.5 million to 2 million distinct CDR3 sequences, roughly 30% seen once. This clonotype was recorded a few times. Its antigen remains unknown. The clonotype comes from a woman in her 30s in good health. The specimen sequenced was blood.

For the CDR3, the DNA is TGTGCCAGCACCGGTGGAGGGGGCGGGTACAATGAGCAGTTCTTC. Translation: CASTGGGGGYNEQFF. The J gene is TRBJ2-1, the V gene TRBV9; tentative D call: TRBD1 (7 bases). From germline, CDR1 is SGDLS and CDR2 YYNGEE. This CDR3 is 15 amino acids long. V was shortened by 6 bases and J by 4 bases, with 17 bases between the two germline ends.